Below are 22 T cell receptor beta chains sequenced from a single sample in a study of neurological immune-mediated disorders. One entry per CDR3 protein, called by TCRdb with MiXCR from the 5' RACE reads. Of approximately 46,000 distinct CDR3 sequences detected, 10% appear once; the ten largest clones hold roughly 1.5%. The time point was: longitudinal time-point 1 (baseline). Sample: PBMCs. All receptors derive from a woman aged 40-49 years in good health.

In its sample, this clonotype was seen many times. The gene calls are TRBV9 and TRBJ1-1, with TRBD1 as a possible D gene (5 bases). The CDR3 is 15 residues long. Germline CDR1 SGDLS, CDR2 YYNGEE. With 1 base removed from V and 5 bases from J, the gap between germline ends came to 15 bases. This chain's CDR3 is CASSVSGGRGTEAFF. Here the CDR3 DNA reads TGTGCCAGCAGCGTATCTGGGGGTCGGGGAACTGAAGCTTTCTTT.

This clonotype was observed many times. The CDR3 DNA is TGTGCCAGCAGTTACGCTAGCGGGAGGGGAGAGCAGTACTTC. Translation gives CASSYASGRGEQYF. The chain employs TRBV6-2 or TRBV6-3 and TRBJ2-7; 12 bases agree with TRBD2. Trimming cost V 2 bases and J 7 bases; bases outside gene matches: 3. This CDR3 contains 14 residues. CDR1 MNHEY and CDR2 SVGEGT come from the germline V gene.

This clonotype was found many times. The chain carries TRBV4-1 and TRBJ1-1; tentatively, D is TRBD1 (6 bases). The CDR3 has 19 residues. The V end lost 0 bases, the J end lost 8 bases, and 28 bases lay between the germline ends. Germline lookup yields CDR1 MGHRA and CDR2 YSYEKL. CDR3 nucleotides: TGCGCCAGCAGCCAAGAAAGAGTCTTCGGACAGTTGAAAGAACTGGAAGCTTTCTTT. Amino acids: CASSQERVFGQLKELEAFF.

Relative to its sample, this clonotype is medium-sized. V gene TRBV9 combines with J gene TRBJ2-2, with unresolved D. Germline V gene lookup returns CDR1 SGDLS and CDR2 YYNGEE. The CDR3 sequence is 14 residues long. Trimming left V 1 base short and J 1 base short, with 5 bases between. The CDR3 loop reads CASSVNVNTGELFF. CDR3 nucleotides: TGTGCCAGCAGCGTAAACGTGAACACCGGGGAGCTGTTTTTT.

Ten or more counts support this clonotype. The chain has TRBV5-1 and TRBJ1-1; 8 bases are shared with TRBD1. The length of the CDR3 is 14 residues. Germline values: CDR1 SGHRS, CDR2 YFSETQ. V was pared by 4 bases and J by 4 bases, with 6 bases of the junction left unmatched. The CDR3 loop is CASSLLQGGTEAFF. DNA for the CDR3: TGCGCCAGCAGCCTCCTACAGGGGGGCACTGAAGCTTTCTTT. The variable domain in full, with the rest retrieved from reference TRBV5-1 and TRBJ1-1, is KAGVTQTPRYLIKTRGQQVTLSCSPISGHRSVSWYQQTPGQGLQFLFEYFSETQRNKGNFPGRFSGRQFSNSRSEMNVSTLELGDSALYLCASSLLQGGTEAFFGQGTRLTVV.

This clonotype has a count of ten or more. The chain's CDR3 is CASSKVAENYGYTF. In DNA, the CDR3 is TGTGCCAGCAGCAAAGTGGCAGAAAACTATGGCTACACCTTC. The chain uses TRBV21-1 and TRBJ1-2. TRBV21-1 is a recognized pseudogene. This CDR3 has 14 amino acids.

This clonotype was seen ten or more times. This chain links TRBV6-6 with TRBJ2-7, with D maybe TRBD2 (5 bases). This CDR3 region has 12 residues. The germline V gene encodes CDR1 MNHNY and CDR2 SVGAGI (reference sequence). Trimming took off 2 bases at V and 4 bases at J, with 6 bases between the two ends. The CDR3: CASSYGLYEQYF. In DNA, the CDR3 is TGTGCCAGCAGTTACGGACTTTACGAGCAGTACTTC.

This clonotype occurred many times. The chain employs TRBV20-1 and TRBJ2-5; D unclear. CDR1 DFQATT and CDR2 SNEGSKA come from the germline V gene (reference sequence). The CDR3 spans 13 residues. Trimming cost V 6 bases and J 5 bases, with 16 bases left between them. The CDR3 bases are TGCAGTGCGGTGCCCTCGCCAATGGAGACCCAGTACTTC. Translated: CSAVPSPMETQYF.

This clonotype was seen a few times. The CDR3 DNA sequence: TGTGCCAGCAGTGATCAGCCGGGGACCCCCTACAATGAGCAGTTCTTC. The encoded protein is CASSDQPGTPYNEQFF. V is TRBV6-1 and J is TRBJ2-1; tentatively, D is TRBD1 or TRBD2 (5 bases each). CDR3 length: 16 residues. Germline lookup yields CDR1 MNHNS and CDR2 SASEGT. V was cut by 3 bases and J by 2 bases, with 14 bases left in between.

This clonotype has at least ten counts. The rearrangement uses TRBV10-3 and TRBJ2-7; possible D gene TRBD2, 6 bases. Germline V gene lookup returns CDR1 ENHRY and CDR2 SYGVKD. This CDR3 comprises 13 residues. V lost 11 bases to trimming and J lost 0 bases, with 14 bases between them. Written as DNA, the CDR3 is TGTGCCCATCGAGACGGGAGCTCCTACGAGCAGTACTTC. This encodes CAHRDGSSYEQYF.

This clonotype was observed many times. The CDR3: CSARDGQGARYNEQFF. In nucleotides, the CDR3 is TGCAGTGCTAGAGACGGACAGGGGGCACGGTACAATGAGCAGTTCTTC. The chain links TRBV20-1 to TRBJ2-1, with 11 bases fitting TRBD1. The germline V gene has CDR1 DFQATT and CDR2 SNEGSKA (reference sequence). Trimming cost V 0 bases and J 4 bases; bases outside gene matches: 5. This CDR3 region has 16 residues.

This clonotype occurred many times. The chain combines TRBV6-2 or TRBV6-3 with TRBJ1-1; tentative D call: TRBD1 (6 bases). CDR3 size: 13 residues. V was pared by 3 bases and J by 5 bases, with 10 bases between. CDR1 and CDR2 from the germline V gene are MNHEY and SVGEGT. The CDR3 nucleotides are TGTGCCAGCAGTTATCCGGGGGCTACTGAAGCTTTCTTT. Protein sequence: CASSYPGATEAFF.

This clonotype has only a few counts. The chain couples TRBV20-1 to TRBJ2-7; tentative D call: TRBD2 (5 bases). CDR3 length: 15 residues. Germline lookup yields CDR1 DFQATT and CDR2 SNEGSKA (reference sequence). With 0 bases removed from V and 3 bases from J, the gap between germline ends came to 15 bases. The CDR3 DNA follows: TGCAGTGCTAGAGAGGCTTCCTCGGGGATCTACGAGCAGTACTTC. It translates to CSAREASSGIYEQYF.

The sample holds many counts of this clonotype. The genes are TRBV12-3 or TRBV12-4 and TRBJ1-1; no clear D. There are 14 residues in the CDR3. V dropped 7 bases and J dropped 1 base, with 13 bases sitting between them. In nucleotides, the CDR3 is TGTGCCAGCACCCTCGACCTGGAGAACACTGAAGCTTTCTTT. As protein: CASTLDLENTEAFF.

This clonotype occurred many times. The rearrangement uses TRBV3-1 and TRBJ2-5; D is unresolved. Germline CDR1 is LGHDT and CDR2 is YNNKEL (reference sequence). The CDR3 spans 14 residues. Trimming took 5 bases from V and 5 from J, leaving 15 bases between them. The CDR3: CASSVRVRRETQYF. The CDR3 DNA follows: TGTGCCAGCAGCGTAAGAGTTCGCAGGGAGACCCAGTACTTC.

This clonotype was counted at least ten times. The genes are TRBV12-3 or TRBV12-4 and TRBJ2-1; D remains unclear. V shed 6 bases and J shed 6 bases, with 9 bases lying between them. This CDR3 is built from 12 residues. CDR3 DNA: TGTGCCAGCAGCCTAGAGTTCAATGAGCAGTTCTTC. Translated, it gives CASSLEFNEQFF.

This clonotype was counted at least ten times. The genes are TRBV5-1 and TRBJ1-3, with a possible D match to TRBD1 (6 bases). Between the trimmed V and J ends, which lost 4 bases and 2 bases, there was a span of 10 bases. CDR3 size: 14 residues. Germline V gene lookup returns CDR1 SGHRS and CDR2 YFSETQ. CDR3 residues: CASSPDSTGNTIYF. As DNA, the CDR3 is TGCGCCAGCAGCCCGGACAGCACTGGAAACACCATATATTTT. Complete variable domain (other parts from reference TRBV5-1 and TRBJ1-3): KAGVTQTPRYLIKTRGQQVTLSCSPISGHRSVSWYQQTPGQGLQFLFEYFSETQRNKGNFPGRFSGRQFSNSRSEMNVSTLELGDSALYLCASSPDSTGNTIYFGEGSWLTVV.

This clonotype was detected ten times or more. Here the CDR3 reads CASSQDSGDGANSPLHF. CDR3 DNA sequence: TGTGCCAGCAGCCAAGATTCAGGAGACGGAGCAAATTCACCCCTCCACTTT. The chain is built from TRBV3-1 and TRBJ1-6; D not resolved. Germline V gene lookup returns CDR1 LGHDT and CDR2 YNNKEL (reference sequence). The germline V and J ends were trimmed by 0 bases and 7 bases, with 16 bases remaining between them. The length of the CDR3 is 17 residues.

There are many counts of this clonotype. This chain connects TRBV29-1 to TRBJ2-5, with TRBD1 matching 10 bases. This CDR3 has 13 residues. The germline CDR1 and CDR2 sequences are SQVTM and ANQGSEA. V lost 7 bases and J lost 5; bases outside the gene matches: 7. The CDR3 protein is CSGATGGGETQYF. The CDR3 DNA follows: TGCAGCGGAGCGACAGGGGGCGGCGAGACCCAGTACTTC.

This clonotype has at least ten counts. The chain has TRBV20-1 and TRBJ1-5; the D is unclear. CDR3 length equals 14 residues. V lost 3 bases and J lost 1, with 10 bases in between. Germline V lookup: CDR1 DFQATT, CDR2 SNEGSKA (reference sequence). This CDR3 reads CSASLARSNQPQHF. The CDR3 DNA reads as TGCAGTGCTAGTCTGGCGAGGAGCAATCAGCCCCAGCATTTT.

This clonotype has a count of ten or more. The CDR3 loop is CASSSGTGRQTQYF. CDR3 DNA sequence: TGTGCCAGCAGTTCCGGGACAGGGCGCCAGACCCAGTACTTC. The J gene is TRBJ2-5, the V gene TRBV7-7; TRBD1 matches 9 bases. Looked up from germline, CDR1 is SSHAT and CDR2 is FNYEAQ (reference sequence). The CDR3 sequence is 14 residues long. Germline trimming cut 6 bases from V and 6 bases from J; bases unmatched to any gene: 8.

This clonotype occurred many times. The chain links TRBV14 to TRBJ2-5, with no clear D. CDR3 length equals 16 residues. Trimming took off 1 base at V and 4 bases at J, with 16 bases between the two ends. Germline values: CDR1 SGHDN, CDR2 FVKESK. This CDR3 is CASSQARYSSRETQYF. In nucleotides, the CDR3 is TGTGCCAGCAGCCAAGCGAGATACTCCAGTCGAGAGACCCAGTACTTC. Together with reference TRBV14 and TRBJ2-5, the CDR3 gives the full variable domain: EAGVTQFPSHSVIEKGQTVTLRCDPISGHDNLYWYRRVMGKEIKFLLHFVKESKQDESGMPNNRFLAERTGGTYSTLKVQPAELEDSGVYFCASSQARYSSRETQYFGPGTRLLVL.